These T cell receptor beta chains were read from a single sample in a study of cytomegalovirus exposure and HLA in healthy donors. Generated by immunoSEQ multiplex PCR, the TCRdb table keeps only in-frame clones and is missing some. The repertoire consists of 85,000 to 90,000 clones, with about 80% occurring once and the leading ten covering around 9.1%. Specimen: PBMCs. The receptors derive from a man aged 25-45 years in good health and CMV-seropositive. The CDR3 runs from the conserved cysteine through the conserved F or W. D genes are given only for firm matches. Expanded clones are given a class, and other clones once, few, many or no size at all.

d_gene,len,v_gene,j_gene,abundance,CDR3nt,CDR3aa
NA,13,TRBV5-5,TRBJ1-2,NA,TGTGCCAGCAGCTCAAGGGGGTTATGGGGCTACACCTTC,CASSSRGLWGYTF
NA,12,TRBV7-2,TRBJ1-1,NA,TGTGCCAGCAGGAAGGCAGCAGGTGAAGCTTTCTTT,CASRKAAGEAFF
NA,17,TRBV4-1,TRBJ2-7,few,TGCGCCAGCAGCCAAGAAGTGCCACTTGGAGGGTACTACGAGCAGTACTTC,CASSQEVPLGGYYEQYF
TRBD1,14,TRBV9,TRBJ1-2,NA,TGTGCCAGCAGCCGACGGACAGGGCCCTATGGCTACACCTTC,CASSRRTGPYGYTF
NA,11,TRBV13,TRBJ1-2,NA,TGTGCCAGCAGCTTAGGAGGACAGCACGCCTTC,CASSLGGQHAF
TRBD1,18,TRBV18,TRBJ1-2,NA,TGTGCCAGCTCACCAACGGTTACCGGGACAGGGGGCTACTATGGCTACACCTTC,CASSPTVTGTGGYYGYTF
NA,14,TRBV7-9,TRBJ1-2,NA,TGTGCCAGCAGCGAAGATCCAGTAAACTATGGCTACACCTTC,CASSEDPVNYGYTF
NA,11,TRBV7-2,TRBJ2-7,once,TGTGCCAGCAGCGCAGACTACGAGCAGTACTTC,CASSADYEQYF
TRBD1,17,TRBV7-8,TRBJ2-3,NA,TGTGCCAGCAGCAAGACAACAGGGGCCTTTAGCACAGATACGCAGTATTTT,CASSKTTGAFSTDTQYF
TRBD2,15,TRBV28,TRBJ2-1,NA,TGTGCCAGCAGGCCTAGCGGGAGCTCCTACAATGAGCAGTTCTTC,CASRPSGSSYNEQFF
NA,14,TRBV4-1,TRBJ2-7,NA,TGCGCCAGCAGCCCGAAATGGGGCGCCTACGAGCAGTACTTC,CASSPKWGAYEQYF
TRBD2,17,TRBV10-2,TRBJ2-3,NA,TGCGCCAGCAAAGGACTAGCGAGGGGGCTGTTGGGAGATACGCAGTATTTT,CASKGLARGLLGDTQYF
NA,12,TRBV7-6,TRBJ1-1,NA,TGTGCCAGCAGCGCCGGGGGACGGAGACAAAGCTTT,CASSAGGRRQSF
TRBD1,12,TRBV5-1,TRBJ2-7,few,TGCGCCAGTCTGACAGGGTTCAACGAGCAGTACTTC,CASLTGFNEQYF
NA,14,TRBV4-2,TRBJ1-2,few,TGTGCCAGCAGCCGACCGACAGGCGGCTATGGCTACACCTTC,CASSRPTGGYGYTF
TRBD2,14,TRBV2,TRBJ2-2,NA,TGTGCCGGCTCGGGACTAGAGAACACCGGGGAGCTGTTTTTT,CAGSGLENTGELFF
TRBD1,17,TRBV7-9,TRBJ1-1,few,TGTGCCAGCAACCCGGGACAGGGTGACGTCGACTTGACTGAAGCTTTCTTT,CASNPGQGDVDLTEAFF
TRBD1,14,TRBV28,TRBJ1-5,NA,TGTGCCAGCAAACCAGGACAGGGCAGGCAGCCCCAGCATTTT,CASKPGQGRQPQHF
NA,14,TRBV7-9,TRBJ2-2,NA,TGTGCCAGCAGCTCGACAGTTAACACCGGGGAGCTGTTTTTT,CASSSTVNTGELFF
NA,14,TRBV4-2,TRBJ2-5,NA,TGTGCCAGCAGCCTTTTTGGGGCCGGAGAGACCCAGTACTTC,CASSLFGAGETQYF
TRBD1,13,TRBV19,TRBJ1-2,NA,TGTGCCAGTAACCCCACAGGGGGGGATGGCTACACCTTC,CASNPTGGDGYTF
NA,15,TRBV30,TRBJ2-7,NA,TGTGCCTGGAGTGTAGCATCCATCCCCTCATACGAGCAGTACTTC,CAWSVASIPSYEQYF
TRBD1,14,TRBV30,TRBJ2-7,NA,TGTGCCTGGAGTCCGGGACAGGGGGTCGGCGAGCAGTACTTC,CAWSPGQGVGEQYF
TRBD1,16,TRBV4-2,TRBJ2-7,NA,TGTGCCAGCAGCCAAGATGGGGGGACAGGGGTTTACGAGCAGTACTTC,CASSQDGGTGVYEQYF
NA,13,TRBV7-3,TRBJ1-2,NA,TGTGCCAGCAGCTTATCGGGTGTTAATGGCTACACCTTC,CASSLSGVNGYTF
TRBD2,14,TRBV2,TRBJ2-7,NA,TGTGCCAGCAGTCCCGGGACTAGCTTCCCCGAGCAGTACTTC,CASSPGTSFPEQYF
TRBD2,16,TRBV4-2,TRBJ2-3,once,TGTGCCAGCAGCCCGCAAGGACTAGCGGGGGGTGATACGCAGTATTTT,CASSPQGLAGGDTQYF
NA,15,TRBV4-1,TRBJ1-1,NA,TGCGCCAGCAGCCAAGTACGTGGGGCTCTCAGCGAAGCTTTCTTT,CASSQVRGALSEAFF
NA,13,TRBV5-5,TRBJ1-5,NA,TGTGCCAGCAGCTTGGACTTCAATCAGCCCCAGCATTTT,CASSLDFNQPQHF
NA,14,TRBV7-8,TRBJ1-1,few,TGTGCCAGCAGCTTAGTCTCGGGGAACACTGAAGCTTTCTTT,CASSLVSGNTEAFF
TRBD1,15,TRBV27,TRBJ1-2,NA,TGTGCCAGCAGCTTACACCTACAGGGGGCGGGGGGCTACACCTTC,CASSLHLQGAGGYTF
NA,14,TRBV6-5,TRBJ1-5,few,TGTGCCAGCAGTTACTCGGGACAAGGGCAGCCCCAGCATTTT,CASSYSGQGQPQHF
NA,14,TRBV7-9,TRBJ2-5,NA,TGTGCCAGCAGCTTAGGAGCGTACCAAGAGACCCAGTACTTC,CASSLGAYQETQYF
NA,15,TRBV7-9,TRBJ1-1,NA,TGTGCCAGCAGCTCGCGCGGGGAGAGCGGCACTGAAGCTTTCTTT,CASSSRGESGTEAFF
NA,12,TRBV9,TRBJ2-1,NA,TGTGCCAGCAGCTCCAACAGCAATGAGCAGTTCTTC,CASSSNSNEQFF
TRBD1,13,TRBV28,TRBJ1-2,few,TGTGCCAGCCTGGACAGGGGTGACTATGGCTACACCTTC,CASLDRGDYGYTF
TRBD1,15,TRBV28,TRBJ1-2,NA,TGTGCCAGCAGTTTAGGGGGACAGAGATACTATGGCTACACCTTC,CASSLGGQRYYGYTF
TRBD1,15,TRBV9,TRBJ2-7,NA,TGTGCCAGCAGCGAGGGGACAGGCATCTCCTACGAGCAGTACTTC,CASSEGTGISYEQYF
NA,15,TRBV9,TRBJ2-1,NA,TGTGCCAGCAGCGTAGATGGGGGCGCAGGTAATGAGCAGTTCTTC,CASSVDGGAGNEQFF
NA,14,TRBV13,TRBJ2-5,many,TGTGCCAGCAGCCCCTGGCCAGGGGAAGAGACCCAGTACTTC,CASSPWPGEETQYF
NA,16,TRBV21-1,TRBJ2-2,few,TGTGCCAGCAGCAAATGCGTCGATCAATTTTCCGGGGAGCTGTTTTTT,CASSKCVDQFSGELFF
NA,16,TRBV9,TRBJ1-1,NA,TGTGCCAGCAGCGTAGGAGGAACCGGGATGAACACTGAAGCTTTCTTT,CASSVGGTGMNTEAFF
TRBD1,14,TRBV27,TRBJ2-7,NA,TGTGCCAGCAGTTTATCGGGGACAGGGTTCGAGCAGTACTTC,CASSLSGTGFEQYF
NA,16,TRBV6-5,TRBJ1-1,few,TGTGCCAGCAGTTCTTTCCTGCGTACAGGGAACACTGAAGCTTTCTTT,CASSSFLRTGNTEAFF
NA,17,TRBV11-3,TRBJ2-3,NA,TGTGCCAGCAGCTTAGGAGATGGAGGCAGGGAGGCAGATACGCAGTATTTT,CASSLGDGGREADTQYF
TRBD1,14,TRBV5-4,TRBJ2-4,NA,TGTGCCAGCAGTACGACAGGGGCGAAGGACATTCAGTACTTC,CASSTTGAKDIQYF
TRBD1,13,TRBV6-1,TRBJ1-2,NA,TGTGCCAGCAGTTCGACAGGGGACTATGGCTACACCTTC,CASSSTGDYGYTF
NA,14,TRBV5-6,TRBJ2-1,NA,TGTGCCAGCAGCTTCCGGGGGGCCTCTAATGAGCAGTTCTTC,CASSFRGASNEQFF